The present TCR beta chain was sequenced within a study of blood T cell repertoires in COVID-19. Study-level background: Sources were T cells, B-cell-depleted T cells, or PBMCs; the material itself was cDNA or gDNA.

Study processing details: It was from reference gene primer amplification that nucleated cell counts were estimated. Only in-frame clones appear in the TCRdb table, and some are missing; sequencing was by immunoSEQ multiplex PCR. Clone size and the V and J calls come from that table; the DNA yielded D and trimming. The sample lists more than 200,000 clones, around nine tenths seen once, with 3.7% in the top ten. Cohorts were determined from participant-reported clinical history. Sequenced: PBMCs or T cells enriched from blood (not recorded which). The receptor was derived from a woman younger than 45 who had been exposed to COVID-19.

CDR3 in DNA: TGTGCCAGCAGTGAAGCGGTAGGGGGCTGGCAGCCCCAGCATTTT. As protein: CASSEAVGGWQPQHF. The V call is TRBV2, the J call TRBJ1-5; TRBD1 agrees at 7 bases. This CDR3 is built from 15 residues. V shed 0 bases, J shed 7 bases, and the junction held 6 bases outside the gene matches. CDR1 SNHLY and CDR2 FYNNEI come from the germline V gene.